The next 3 T cell receptor beta chains were all read from a single sample in a study of T cells after yellow fever vaccination. Via MiXCR, TCRdb re-called the 5' RACE reads, giving one row per CDR3 protein. Among 30,000 or so distinct CDR3 sequences listed, nearly 4.5% were seen once. The input for sequencing was CD8+ T cells sorted from PBMCs, taken 5 days after the yellow fever booster vaccination. These receptors originate from a man in his thirties or forties who received the YFV17D yellow fever vaccine.

This clonotype occurred many times. The CDR3 bases are TGTGCCAGCAGCTCCTTGGGAAAGAACACCGGGGAGCTGTTTTTT. The encoded protein is CASSSLGKNTGELFF. The V call is TRBV25-1, the J call TRBJ2-2, with D unclear. CDR3 length equals 15 residues. V lost 6 bases and J lost 1, with 12 bases in between. Germline CDR1 MGHDK, CDR2 SYGVNS.

This clonotype showed up many times. The genes are TRBV12-5 and TRBJ2-1; D gene unclear. This CDR3 contains 14 residues. Germline V gene sequence: CDR1 LGHNT, CDR2 FRNRAP. Trimming removed 1 base at V and 5 bases at J, with 9 bases between. CDR3 sequence reads: CASGLGLRDNEQFF. As DNA, the CDR3 is TGTGCTAGTGGTTTGGGGCTACGGGACAATGAGCAGTTCTTC.

This clonotype showed up just a few times. Relative to the germline gene, one junction end is altered; a read error may explain this. The J gene is TRBJ2-1, the V gene TRBV12-3 or TRBV12-4; 9 bases fit TRBD2. The CDR3 is 19 amino acids. The CDR3 here is CARSASGGRADPAYNEQFF. Here the CDR3 DNA reads TGTGCCCGCAGCGCCAGTGGCGGGAGGGCCGATCCGGCTTACAATGAGCAGTTCTTC.